One T cell receptor beta chain is described in this entry. It lacks a known antigen. Each CD8+ T cell subset was flow-sorted in triplicate, with roughly 300,000 cells per subset placed directly into RLT lysis buffer. To exclude memory contaminants, naive CD8+ T cells were stringently defined as CD45RO-CCR7+CD27+CD95-. Peripheral blood mononuclear cells were isolated from buffy coats by standard density gradient centrifugation. Naive CXCR3-negative and CXCR3-positive CD8+ T cells were flow-sorted using a FACSAria III. An RNeasy Mini Kit was used to extract total RNA from the sorted cells. This record comes from a study of CXCR3-negative and CXCR3-positive naive CD8 T cells (dated by TCRdb to 2018 to 2020). About the full investigation: In total, about 150 million TRB reads were obtained, corresponding to roughly 1.5 +/- 0.3 million reads per library. Naive subsets from five or six donors and memory cells from 3 donors were included in the TRBV-TRBJ cluster analysis. Diversity and physicochemical repertoire analyses covered 11 donors pooled from two independent experiments. Study-wide conclusions, independent of this receptor: Because CXCR3 expression was partially decreased after cryopreservation, freshly isolated PBMCs were used for most assays. TRBV-TRBJ usage was similar between naive CXCR3-negative and CXCR3-positive cells from the same donor, while memory cells showed distinct patterns. Because surface CD5, which is linked to self-reactivity in mice, was comparable between the naive subsets, TCR interaction strength was also inferred from TRB CDR3 physicochemical properties. TRB CDR3s from CXCR3-positive naive cells showed higher hydrophobicity (lower Kidera factor 4), lower energy, and higher strength and volume indices than CXCR3-negative naive cells. Repertoire diversity was comparably high in both naive subsets but much lower in memory CD8+ T cells.

Reads for this sample came from a NextSeq 550. The Human TCR Profiling Kit (MiLaboratory) was used to make UMI-labeled 5' RACE TRB cDNA libraries. cDNA synthesis used the entire amount of extracted RNA, and PCR amplification then used the entire amount of cDNA produced. The libraries were made side by side, with each library going through the same number of PCR cycles. As for the original processing: About 53,000 +/- 9,400 unique UMI-labeled TRB cDNA molecules per library were extracted with MIGEC and MiXCR, with at least two reads per UMI required. An average of around 40,000 +/- 10,000 functional in-frame TRB CDR3 nucleotide clonotypes without stop codons was found per library. After downsampling to 5000 UMI-labeled TRB molecules per sample, diversity metrics, including normalized Shannon-Wiener and Chao1, were computed in VDJtools. VDJtools was used to calculate clonotype-size-weighted physicochemical properties of the central five CDR3 residues, namely interaction energy, strength, volume and Kidera factor 4. TCRdb reprocessed the public reads and reports one entry per CDR3 protein sequence, without DNA. The V and J calls were not made by the authors but by TCRdb's processing. The table held for this sample gives under 50,000 distinct CDR3 sequences. The ten largest clonotypes hold approximately 2.3% of the sample.

The CDR3, from cysteine to phenylalanine, totals 14 residues. The coding DNA is unavailable. The receptor was derived from a human donor in good health. Some clones in this sample may be carry-over from other donors' samples. This chain is built from TRBV12-3 or TRBV12-4 and TRBJ2-1; TCRdb indicates TRBD2, and absent DNA this call remains unverified. Sequencing used naive CXCR3- CD8+ T cells from blood. Read against the paper, the sample's cell subset or site label means: CD45RO-CCR7+CD27+CD95- naive CD8+ T cells lacking CXCR3 (TNR3-). Here the CDR3 is given as CASSSGLAGAREFF.